Listed below are T cell receptor beta chains from one sample, sequenced in a study of T cell repertoires in cytomegalovirus infection. TCRdb fed the reads into MiXCR, producing one record per CDR3 protein. Of 55,000 to 70,000 distinct CDR3 sequences in the sample, approximately 22% are singletons; the top ten hold approximately 79%. Antigens for these TCRs are unknown. The material sequenced was PBMCs, sequenced either directly or after in vitro stimulation (not recorded which). These receptors came from a human donor in good health (CMV status not recorded). Some clones in this sample may be carry-over from other donors' samples. Both conserved end residues are part of each CDR3. D genes are given only for firm matches. Clone size, where shown, is once, few, many, or a class for clones that have expanded.

D gene	J gene	V gene	clone size	CDR3 protein	CDR3 DNA
NA	TRBJ1-5	TRBV29-1	few	CSVVEDRTADQPQHF	TGCAGCGTCGTCGAGGACCGGACAGCAGATCAGCCCCAGCATTTT
TRBD1	TRBJ1-4	TRBV19	NA	CASTARDRGEKLFF	TGTGCCAGTACCGCCCGGGACAGGGGTGAAAAACTGTTTTTT
NA	TRBJ2-5	TRBV24-1	NA	CATSDRAFEETQYF	TGTGCCACCAGTGATCGCGCATTCGAAGAGACCCAGTACTTC
NA	TRBJ1-4	TRBV15	NA	CATSRDQGEKLFF	TGTGCCACCAGCAGAGACCAGGGGGAAAAACTGTTTTTT
TRBD2	TRBJ2-5	TRBV5-1	few	CASSLGTSGHGETQYF	TGCGCCAGCAGCTTAGGGACTAGCGGCCATGGAGAGACCCAGTACTTC
TRBD1	TRBJ1-5	TRBV5-6	once	CASSSWWQGDTAQHF	TGTGCCAGCAGCAGCTGGTGGCAGGGGGACACGGCCCAGCATTTT
NA	TRBJ2-5	TRBV12-3/TRBV12-4	many	CASSKRETQYF	TGTGCCAGCAGCAAACGAGAGACCCAGTACTTC
NA	TRBJ1-6	TRBV6-1	NA	CASRTSNSPLHF	TGTGCCAGCAGGACGAGTAATTCACCCCTCCACTTT
NA	TRBJ2-1	TRBV5-6	few	CASRVLRGPQFF	TGTGCCAGCAGAGTCCTCCGGGGCCCGCAGTTCTTC
NA	TRBJ1-1	TRBV29-1	NA	CSVADWNTEAFF	TGCAGCGTTGCGGACTGGAACACTGAAGCTTTCTTT
TRBD2	TRBJ2-7	TRBV7-2	many	CASSPGLAGAYEQYF	TGTGCCAGCAGCCCCGGACTAGCGGGAGCCTACGAGCAGTACTTC
TRBD1	TRBJ1-2	TRBV28	few	CASSLFGQGYGYTF	TGTGCCAGCAGTTTATTCGGACAGGGATATGGCTACACCTTC
NA	TRBJ2-5	TRBV7-9	NA	CASSFHQETQYF	TGTGCCAGCAGCTTTCACCAAGAGACCCAGTACTTC
TRBD1	TRBJ1-5	TRBV12-3/TRBV12-4	NA	CASSWDRNDQPQHF	TGTGCCAGCAGTTGGGACAGAAACGATCAGCCCCAGCATTTT
TRBD2	TRBJ2-3	TRBV6-2/TRBV6-3	NA	CASSPPGLAGVLGAQYF	TGTGCCAGCAGTCCCCCGGGACTAGCGGGGGTTTTGGGTGCGCAGTATTTT
NA	TRBJ1-6	TRBV20-1	NA	CSARDDRQLTYNSPLHF	TGCAGTGCTAGAGACGACAGGCAGCTTACTTATAATTCACCCCTCCACTTT
NA	TRBJ2-7	TRBV7-8	many	CASSFVRGEQYF	TGTGCCAGCAGCTTCGTCAGGGGCGAGCAGTACTTC
TRBD1	TRBJ1-5	TRBV6-1	many	CATQALWTGVSNQPQHF	TGTGCCACCCAAGCTCTCTGGACAGGGGTTAGCAATCAGCCCCAGCATTTT
NA	TRBJ1-1	TRBV14	NA	CASSQAYFGGHMNTEAFF	TGTGCCAGCAGCCAAGCATACTTCGGAGGGCACATGAACACTGAAGCTTTCTTT
TRBD2	TRBJ2-3	TRBV11-2	many	CASSLRLAGEGTQYF	TGTGCCAGCAGCTTAAGGCTAGCGGGAGAGGGCACGCAGTATTTT
NA	TRBJ1-2	TRBV19	few	CASSIPPAAARANYGYTF	TGTGCCAGTAGTATCCCCCCAGCGGCCGCGAGAGCTAACTATGGCTACACCTTC
NA	TRBJ2-3	TRBV20-1	once	CSARGKKALPRTDTQYF	TGCAGTGCTAGAGGAAAAAAGGCTTTACCCCGCACAGATACGCAGTATTTT